This TCR beta chain was recorded in a study of T cell repertoires in cytomegalovirus infection. This clonotype occurred a few times. The germline V gene has CDR1 SQVTM and CDR2 ANQGSEA. With 6 bases clipped from V and 4 bases from J, the junction kept 10 bases outside the gene matches. The CDR3 totals 15 residues. TCRdb independently ran MiXCR on the reads; one entry per CDR3 protein. The sample shows about 490,000 distinct CDR3 sequences, 16% of them seen only once. This clonotype was sampled from a human donor in good health (CMV status not recorded). Some clones in this sample may be carry-over from other donors' samples. V usage is TRBV29-1 and J usage is TRBJ2-2; 8 bases match TRBD1. The specimen sequenced was CD8+ T cells from PBMCs. This CDR3 reads CSVVPGGAGTGELFF. CDR3 in DNA: TGCAGCGTGGTCCCAGGGGGCGCGGGCACCGGGGAGCTGTTTTTT.